This record looks at one T cell receptor (beta chain) sequence and its context. The antigen remains undetermined. These data are taken from a study of cytomegalovirus exposure and HLA in healthy donors. The CDR3 is made up of 15 amino acids. The V gene's germline CDR1 is LNHDA and CDR2 SQIVND (reference sequence). Between the trimmed V and J ends, which lost 3 bases and 8 bases, there was a span of 20 bases. Study results and caveats: Sequencing likely generated an artifact that appeared as a cluster of highly shared sequence variants. Cytomegalovirus-associated status was assigned to more than 150 TCR beta chains. When analyzed later, a missense DCLRE1C variant was found to be linked to TCR beta V- and J-gene trimming.

Amplification used 60 Vbeta primers and 13 Jbeta primers. TCRdb's table, derived via immunoSEQ multiplex PCR, lists solely in-frame clones and lacks some. Of some 130,000 clones in the sample, about four fifths were seen once. J is TRBJ2-7 and V is TRBV19; the D gene is possibly TRBD2 (6 bases). The receptor comes from a woman between 40 and 50 years old in good health and CMV-seronegative. Material for sequencing was PBMCs. The CDR3 coding sequence is TGTGCCAGTAGTATTCTCTCCGGGGAGGCCGGCCAGCAGTACTTC. Protein: CASSILSGEAGQQYF.